This T cell receptor (beta chain) was found in a study of T cell changes during pregnancy in multiple sclerosis. Assay used: immunoSEQ multiplex PCR; TCRdb lists only in-frame clones, some missing. The table lists around 100,000 clones, 92% of them singletons. Trimming removed 3 bases from V and 3 bases from J, with 18 bases in between. Germline lookup yields CDR1 SGHTA and CDR2 FQGNSA. This CDR3 has 17 residues. This TCR was sampled from a female donor with multiple sclerosis, enrolled in a pregnancy study. This specimen was peripheral blood, taken after pregnancy. The V call is TRBV7-2, the J call TRBJ2-1; the D gene is possibly TRBD1 (6 bases). CDR3: CASSFSLSRGYYNEQFF. CDR3 in DNA: TGTGCCAGCAGCTTTTCCCTTAGCAGGGGATACTACAATGAGCAGTTCTTC. The complete variable domain, with remaining parts taken from reference TRBV7-2 and TRBJ2-1, reads GAGVSQSPSNKVTEKGKDVELRCDPISGHTALYWYRQSLGQGLEFLIYFQGNSAPDKSGLPSDRFSAERTGGSVSTLTIQRTQQEDSAVYLCASSFSLSRGYYNEQFFGPGTRLTVL.